Included here is one T cell receptor beta chain sequence, with context. In this sample, this clonotype turned up a few times. There is no known antigen for this receptor. Base-call qualities are not available, and no considerably larger clone is one nucleotide away. CDR1 and CDR2, per the germline V gene, are SNHLY and FYNNEI. From V the trimming removes 7 bases and from J it removes 5 bases, while the gene matches leave 7 bases of the junction unaccounted for. The CDR3 spans 14 residues, from the cysteine through the phenylalanine. Just the 42-base CDR3 DNA is kept, in frame starting at base 1. The data were obtained in a study of blood T cells in healthy people across ages (dated by TCRdb to 2013 to 2016). For the study in its entirety: In model experiments, template switching captured about one uniquely barcoded TCR beta cDNA molecule for every two T cells. To track age-related changes in TCR beta repertoire diversity, the study relied on deep sequencing normalized with unique cDNA molecular identifiers. To avoid experimental bias, donors of different ages were distributed randomly across sequencing lanes. Using the same blood draw, the study looked at two additional independent replicas of 1 million unique cDNA reads for two donors, one aged 18 to 30 and the other aged 80 or older. The donors were divided into four age groups: young (average 16 years), middle-aged (roughly 40), aged (about 62) and long-lived (about 84). What the work shows at the level of the full study, not this receptor alone: The percentage of naive T cells measured by flow cytometry correlated strongly with observed TCR beta diversity. The CMV infection status of donors was not known, potentially confounding age-related changes in expanded clonotypes. Observed TCR beta diversity per million T cells fell roughly linearly with age, and a significant reduction was already apparent by age about 38. Compared with the aged group, the long-lived group had more naive CD4+ T cells, fewer expanded clones and increased TCR diversity, suggesting age selection. Estimates of total diversity based on one million sequenced T cells were considered lower bounds and underestimates. Since profiling was done on bulk unsorted PBMCs, naive and antigen-experienced compartments could not be conclusively compared.

Donors were 35 to 40 systemically healthy Caucasian individuals from Russia aged roughly 6 to 100 years. Approximately 9 milliliters of peripheral blood were collected from each donor into EDTA-treated Vacutainer tubes. Ficoll-Paque density-gradient centrifugation was used to isolate PBMCs, with at least 6 million per sample. Trizol reagent was used to extract total RNA from the PBMCs, yielding at least 6 micrograms per sample. For every donor, an aliquot of PBMCs went through flow cytometry to measure the percentages of naive CD45RAhigh/CD27high T cells. The method was 5' RACE. Instrument used: Illumina HiSeq 2500. A second 7 to 11 cycle PCR used a sample-barcoded 5' primer and a J-beta primer mix. A unique molecular identifier was introduced onto each TCR beta cDNA molecule by a template-switch 5' adaptor carrying 12 random nucleotides. At least 3 million CDR3-containing paired-end reads were obtained from each sample. First-strand cDNA synthesis was performed from all RNA using the Mint cDNA synthesis kit, with priming by a TRBC-specific oligonucleotide. After uracil-DNA glycosylase treatment, a first 18-cycle PCR used universal primers M1SS and BC2_uni_R on all cDNA. Turning to the authors' computational methods: For normalization, 1 million high-quality reads were randomly selected from each sample, with every read carrying a distinct molecular identifier. Instead of being binned into consensus sequences, reads with shared molecular identifiers were discarded. MiTCR, set to a Q25 quality threshold and the strictest error-elimination algorithm, was used for CDR3 identification, clonotype clustering and error correction. A nonparametric unseen species model with Euler transformation was used to estimate a lower bound on total TCR beta diversity. TCRdb redid the processing of the public reads, applying fastp at Q25 and MiXCR, and retained in-frame beta chains. Each entry merges the rows of one CDR3 protein and shows their most common DNA and genes. The V and J calls here are based on TCRdb, not the publication. Present in this sample are about 670,000 distinct CDR3 sequences, 35% to 50% of which were seen just once. About 30% of the sample comes from the top ten.

Sequencing was performed on blood. The receptor chain draws on TRBV2 and TRBJ2-1, and 8 junctional nucleotides match TRBD2. This TCR came from a man older than 75 in good health. DNA sequence: TGTGCCAGCAAACTAGCGGACCTCGACAATGAGCAGTTCTTC. This yields the protein CASKLADLDNEQFF. Here the CDR3 is joined to the reference TRBV2 and TRBJ2-1 genes, and the full variable domain is: EPEVTQTPSHQVTQMGQEVILRCVPISNHLYFYWYRQILGQKVEFLVSFYNNEISEKSEIFDDQFSVERPDGSNFTLKIRSTKLEDSAMYFCASKLADLDNEQFFGPGTRLTVL.